The source of this TCR beta chain is a study of T cell responses to AZD1222 COVID-19 vaccine. Study findings and constraints: Baseline antibody screening turned up just a handful of seropositive AZD1222 recipients. Once two AZD1222 doses were given, Spike-specific TCR breadth and depth went up.

Note on this clone: Antigen unknown.

Produced via immunoSEQ multiplex PCR; TCRdb's table is partial and in-frame only. The table records 120,000 to 150,000 clones, over 85% of them present only once. V lost 4 bases and J 1 base, leaving 4 bases between the germline ends. The CDR3 has 12 residues. Germline V CDR1 and CDR2: LNHDA, SQIVND (reference sequence). Analysis merged second doses at about 4 or about 12 weeks. The clonotype was recovered from an adult who received the AZD1222 COVID-19 vaccine. Source: peripheral blood, taken 28 days after the second AZD1222 dose. J is TRBJ1-1 and V is TRBV19; D gene uncertain. Here the CDR3 DNA reads TGTGCCAGTAGTACGGGGAACACTGAAGCTTTCTTT. Translation: CASSTGNTEAFF.